This T cell receptor (beta chain) was identified during a study of blood T cell repertoires in COVID-19. Overall study: T cells, B-cell-depleted T cells, or PBMCs provided the cDNA or gDNA that served as material.

Residents of over 20 US areas, aged roughly 18 to 89 years, made up the participants. Original handling: Reference gene primer amplification gave nucleated cell count estimates. The repertoire was sequenced with immunoSEQ multiplex PCR; TCRdb's copy has only in-frame clones and lacks some. That table supplies the V and J calls and clone size; D and trimming were determined from the DNA. Here the sample spans 180,000 or so clones, 80% to 90% being singletons. The ends lost 6 bases at V and 7 bases at J; junction bases unmatched: 5. CDR3 size: 14 residues. Germline V gene sequence: CDR1 SNHLY, CDR2 FYNNEI.

The V and J genes are TRBV2 and TRBJ1-6; 8 nucleotides line up with TRBD1. Specimen: PBMCs or T cells enriched from blood (not recorded which). This receptor was identified in a woman aged 45-59 years in a cohort exposed to, infected with or recovered from COVID-19 (not recorded which). The CDR3 sequence is CASRGQGWNSPLHF. DNA of the CDR3: TGTGCCAGCAGAGGACAGGGATGGAATTCACCCCTCCACTTT.